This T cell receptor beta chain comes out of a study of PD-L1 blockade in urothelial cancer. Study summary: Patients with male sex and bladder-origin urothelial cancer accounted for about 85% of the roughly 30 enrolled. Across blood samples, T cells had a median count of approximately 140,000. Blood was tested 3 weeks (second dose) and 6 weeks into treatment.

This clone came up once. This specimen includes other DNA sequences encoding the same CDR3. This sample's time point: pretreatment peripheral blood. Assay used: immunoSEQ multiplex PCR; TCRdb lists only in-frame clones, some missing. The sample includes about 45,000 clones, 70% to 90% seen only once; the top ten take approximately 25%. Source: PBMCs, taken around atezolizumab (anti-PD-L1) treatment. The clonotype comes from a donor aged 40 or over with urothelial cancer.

The CDR3 coding sequence is TGCGCCAGCAGCTTGGCCGCGGCCAGGGGGCTTGGCACCGAAGCTTTCTTT. As protein: CASSLAAARGLGTEAFF. The rearrangement links TRBV5-1 to TRBJ1-1; 8 bases line up with TRBD1. The germline CDR1 and CDR2 sequences are SGHRS and YFSETQ. V lost 0 bases, J lost 8 bases, and 15 bases stayed unmatched. This CDR3 spans 17 amino acids.